This TCR beta chain was found in a study of response to subunit inactivated influenza vaccine. One entry per CDR3 protein results from TCRdb running MiXCR on the RT-PCR reads. Of about 800,000 distinct CDR3 sequences listed, 21% are singletons. This CDR3 region has 17 residues. Germline values: CDR1 SGHTA, CDR2 FQGNSA. Unmatched junction bases numbered 8, after V lost 1 base and J lost 0 bases. This clonotype was picked up one time. This sequence was found in a man aged 45-60 years who received an inactivated influenza vaccine. The V gene is TRBV7-2, the J gene TRBJ1-1; 7 bases are a match to TRBD1. The source material was PBMCs from blood, sampled more than 4 days after vaccination. This chain's CDR3 is CASSLVPQGGVNTEAFF. In nucleotides, the CDR3 is TGTGCCAGCAGCTTAGTACCGCAGGGGGGGGTGAACACTGAAGCTTTCTTT.